Given below is one TCR beta chain in context. The table came from immunoSEQ multiplex PCR; TCRdb's copy has only in-frame clones and leaves some out. The sample includes under 350,000 clones, approximately 87% of them seen just once. The record originates from a study of blood T cell repertoires in COVID-19. Study at large: COVID-19 samples collected from the United States, Italy and Spain covered acute and convalescent phases. T cells, B-cell-depleted T cells, or PBMCs provided the cDNA or gDNA that served as material.

Unmatched junction bases numbered 16, after V lost 5 bases and J lost 5 bases. Germline V lookup: CDR1 LGHNT, CDR2 FRNRAP. The CDR3 contains 17 residues. The chain couples TRBV12-5 to TRBJ2-5; 8 bases fit TRBD1. The sequenced sample consisted of peripheral blood. This receptor was taken from a man between 60 and 70 years old who had recovered from COVID-19. CDR3 coding DNA: TGTGCTAGTGGTCCGGCCCTTCCAGGGGGCTTTCGGGAGACCCAGTACTTC. As protein: CASGPALPGGFRETQYF.